A selection of T cell receptor beta chains follows, all from one sample in a study of OX40 agonist ivuxolimab in advanced cancers. Assay used: immunoSEQ multiplex PCR; TCRdb lists only in-frame clones, some missing. Of roughly 60,000 clones in the sample, around 87% are singletons; the top ten hold more than 3%. This material consisted of CD4+ or CD8+ T cells sorted from blood, taken in a trial of the OX40 agonist ivuxolimab. Receptors originate from an adult with an advanced solid tumor such as melanoma, head and neck, liver or kidney cancer. Both conserved end residues are part of each CDR3. The D gene is left open where the match is weak. Clone size is given for some rows only: seen once, a few or many times, or a class if the clone is expanded.

V gene,J gene,clone size,D gene,CDR3 protein,CDR3 DNA
TRBV6-5,TRBJ1-3,-,-,CASRRQSSGNTIYF,TGTGCCAGCAGAAGACAGAGCTCTGGAAACACCATATATTTT
TRBV21-1,TRBJ2-3,-,-,CASSKVFSGADPSTDTQYF,TGTGCCAGCAGCAAAGTTTTTTCGGGAGCCGATCCTAGCACAGATACGCAGTATTTT
TRBV30,TRBJ1-3,-,-,CAWSVRTGNTIYF,TGTGCCTGGAGTGTACGTACTGGAAACACCATATATTTT
TRBV12-5,TRBJ2-7,-,-,CASGAGRLSYEQYF,TGTGCTAGTGGGGCGGGACGCCTATCCTACGAGCAGTACTTC
TRBV2,TRBJ1-5,-,-,CASSESYSNQPQHF,TGTGCCAGCAGTGAAAGCTATAGCAATCAGCCCCAGCATTTT
TRBV2,TRBJ1-5,-,-,CASSVGPRPISNQPQHF,TGTGCCAGCAGTGTAGGGCCTCGACCCATTAGCAATCAGCCCCAGCATTTT
TRBV19,TRBJ1-4,-,TRBD1,CASAGQGFEKLFF,TGTGCCAGTGCGGGACAGGGCTTTGAAAAACTGTTTTTT
TRBV6-5,TRBJ1-1,-,-,CASSYGRRAFF,TGTGCCAGCAGTTATGGGCGGAGGGCTTTCTTT
TRBV2,TRBJ2-2,-,-,CASSGGVNTGELFF,TGTGCCAGCAGTGGAGGGGTTAACACCGGGGAGCTGTTTTTT
TRBV6-5,TRBJ1-5,-,-,CASRPPGPLSQPQHF,TGTGCCAGCAGACCTCCGGGGCCCTTGAGTCAGCCCCAGCATTTT
TRBV18,TRBJ2-5,-,-,CASSLSLEETQYF,TGTGCCAGCTCACTCTCGTTGGAGGAGACCCAGTACTTC
TRBV7-3,TRBJ1-1,-,TRBD1,CASRFDRADTEAFF,TGTGCCAGCAGATTTGACAGGGCGGACACTGAAGCTTTCTTT
TRBV6-5,TRBJ2-4,-,-,CASSYNSVQYF,TGTGCCAGCAGTTACAATTCGGTTCAGTACTTC
TRBV7-2,TRBJ2-1,-,TRBD1,CASSLTPGQSYNEQFF,TGTGCCAGCAGCCTCACACCGGGACAGAGCTACAATGAGCAGTTCTTC
TRBV7-9,TRBJ2-2,-,-,CASSLESNTGELFF,TGTGCCAGCAGCTTAGAATCGAACACCGGGGAGCTGTTTTTT
TRBV7-9,TRBJ2-1,-,-,CASSFSMQETEQFF,TGTGCCAGCAGCTTTTCGATGCAAGAGACTGAGCAGTTCTTC
TRBV18,TRBJ1-2,-,-,CASSPRGEGVRNYGYTF,TGTGCCAGCTCACCCAGGGGCGAGGGGGTCCGAAACTATGGCTACACCTTC
TRBV18,TRBJ1-2,-,-,CASSPGRGYTF,TGTGCCAGCTCACCAGGCAGGGGCTACACCTTC
TRBV28,TRBJ1-6,once,TRBD1,CATAGQLNSPLHF,TGTGCCACCGCGGGACAGCTCAATTCACCCCTCCACTTT
TRBV10-1,TRBJ1-1,-,TRBD1,CAGDVPGQGFHMGTEAFF,TGCGCCGGCGACGTCCCGGGACAGGGGTTTCATATGGGCACTGAAGCTTTCTTT
TRBV6-5,TRBJ2-3,-,-,CASRYRWDTDTQYF,TGTGCCAGCAGGTACAGGTGGGACACAGATACGCAGTATTTT
TRBV5-1,TRBJ2-2,-,TRBD2,CASSFLAGDNTGELFF,TGCGCCAGCAGCTTTCTAGCGGGGGACAACACCGGGGAGCTGTTTTTT
TRBV30,TRBJ1-5,-,-,CASEGGGGQPQHF,TGTGCCTCCGAGGGGGGGGGAGGTCAGCCCCAGCATTTT
TRBV28,TRBJ1-4,-,-,CASSVLTLNEKLFF,TGTGCCAGCAGTGTACTCACCCTGAATGAAAAACTGTTTTTT
TRBV20-1,TRBJ1-1,once,-,CSASMGTEAFF,TGCAGTGCTAGTATGGGGACTGAAGCTTTCTTT
TRBV6-4,TRBJ1-3,-,-,CASGLRGARLSAGNTIYF,TGTGCCAGCGGACTTAGGGGGGCTAGATTATCTGCTGGAAACACCATATATTTT
TRBV6-6,TRBJ1-4,-,-,CASRREQGAEKLFF,TGTGCCAGCAGACGTGAACAGGGTGCTGAAAAACTGTTTTTT
TRBV2,TRBJ1-4,-,-,CASRLGGHEKLFF,TGTGCCAGCAGGCTCGGGGGCCATGAAAAACTGTTTTTT
TRBV4-2,TRBJ1-4,-,-,CASSQEGGTNKEKLFF,TGTGCCAGCAGCCAAGAAGGTGGCACGAATAAGGAAAAACTGTTTTTT
TRBV29-1,TRBJ2-7,-,TRBD1,CSVLGQGLYEQYF,TGCAGCGTCCTGGGACAGGGGCTTTACGAGCAGTACTTC
TRBV6-5,TRBJ2-3,-,TRBD2,CASGGTNTDTQYF,TGTGCCAGCGGAGGGACTAACACAGATACGCAGTATTTT
TRBV28,TRBJ1-1,-,-,CASSLRAVEAFF,TGTGCCAGCAGTTTAAGGGCGGTAGAAGCTTTCTTT
TRBV27,TRBJ1-5,-,TRBD1,CASSPRVGTGGRVASNQPQHF,TGTGCCAGCAGTCCCCGCGTCGGGACAGGGGGCAGGGTAGCTAGCAATCAGCCCCAGCATTTT
TRBV10-3,TRBJ1-1,-,TRBD1,CAILSTGATEAFF,TGTGCCATCCTCTCTACAGGGGCCACTGAAGCTTTCTTT
TRBV19,TRBJ1-5,-,-,CASKATGPGQPQHF,TGTGCCAGTAAAGCTACAGGCCCGGGACAGCCCCAGCATTTT
TRBV4-3,TRBJ1-5,few,-,CASSHNPGSGEPQHF,TGCGCCAGCAGCCACAATCCGGGCTCGGGGGAGCCCCAGCATTTT
TRBV14,TRBJ2-5,once,-,CASSQVAGFYQETQYF,TGTGCCAGCAGCCAAGTGGCAGGTTTTTACCAAGAGACCCAGTACTTC
TRBV6-5,TRBJ2-7,-,TRBD2,CASSQVGAGEQYF,TGTGCCAGCAGTCAAGTGGGAGCGGGGGAGCAGTACTTC
TRBV6-5,TRBJ2-7,-,-,CASRSGPSRTYEQYF,TGTGCCAGCAGGTCGGGGCCATCCCGTACCTACGAGCAGTACTTC
TRBV5-6,TRBJ1-5,-,-,CASSFGSGRANQPQHF,-
TRBV5-1,TRBJ2-4,once,-,CASSAEPLAKNIQYF,TGCGCCAGCAGCGCCGAACCCCTAGCCAAAAACATTCAGTACTTC
TRBV6-1,TRBJ1-2,-,-,CASTEGPANYGYTF,TGTGCCAGCACGGAGGGACCGGCTAACTATGGCTACACCTTC
TRBV10-3,TRBJ1-2,few,TRBD1,CAISGTAYGYTF,TGTGCCATCAGCGGGACAGCTTATGGCTACACCTTC
TRBV5-3,TRBJ1-2,-,TRBD1,CARSSITKLQGAGGYTF,TGTGCCAGAAGCTCCATAACCAAACTACAGGGGGCAGGGGGCTACACCTTC
TRBV10-3,TRBJ2-5,-,-,CAISENGGSEETQYF,TGTGCCATCAGTGAAAACGGGGGATCGGAAGAGACCCAGTACTTC
TRBV29-1,TRBJ2-3,-,TRBD2,CSVDSGGTDTQYF,TGCAGCGTTGATAGCGGGGGCACAGATACGCAGTATTTT
TRBV7-8,TRBJ1-2,once,-,CASTPFGDAYGYTF,TGTGCCAGCACTCCCTTTGGGGATGCCTATGGCTACACCTTC
TRBV7-2,TRBJ2-1,-,-,CASSLARDEQFF,TGTGCCAGCAGCTTAGCAAGGGATGAGCAGTTCTTC
TRBV10-3,TRBJ2-7,-,-,CAISESGTYEQYF,TGTGCCATCAGCGAATCGGGGACCTACGAGCAGTACTTC
TRBV28,TRBJ1-3,-,-,CASSEVSGNTIYF,TGTGCCAGCAGTGAGGTCTCTGGAAACACCATATATTTT
TRBV5-6,TRBJ1-1,-,-,CASSLRAGVKGLAFF,TGTGCCAGCAGCCTGCGTGCTGGAGTTAAAGGATTAGCTTTCTTT
TRBV7-9,TRBJ1-1,-,-,CASSQGSPNTEAFF,TGTGCCAGCAGCCAGGGGTCACCGAACACTGAAGCTTTCTTT
TRBV5-1,TRBJ2-1,-,TRBD2,CASSGTSGDNNEQFF,TGCGCCAGCAGCGGAACTAGCGGAGACAACAATGAGCAGTTCTTC
TRBV5-1,TRBJ1-2,-,-,CASSLDPENYGYTF,TGCGCCAGCAGCTTGGATCCTGAAAACTATGGCTACACCTTC
TRBV4-2,TRBJ2-7,-,-,CASSQVFSISYEQYF,TGTGCCAGCAGCCAAGTTTTTAGCATCTCCTACGAGCAGTACTTC